The clone carrying this T cell receptor beta chain was seen a few times. Its antigen remains unidentified. The germline V gene has CDR1 LNHDA and CDR2 SQIVND (reference sequence). This CDR3 has 13 residues. The germline V and J ends were trimmed by 4 bases and 2 bases, with 8 bases remaining between them. The sample comes from a study of shared clonotypes between healthy human individuals. Study information: The donor pool was made up of a couple of women and three men aged 18 to 49. Study-wide points: The sharing of approximately 5.1% of naive CD4 clonotypes was seen across a handful of donors. Clonotype sharing among donors, it was expected, would be affected by sequencing depth.

The table came from immunoSEQ multiplex PCR; TCRdb's copy has only in-frame clones and leaves some out. This repertoire shows around 2.5 million clones, under 95% found once; its top ten account for roughly 0.39%. The chain has TRBV19 and TRBJ2-5; D gene unclear. The specimen was naive CD4+ T cells from PBMCs. Subset noted: CD45RA+ positively selected. This clonotype originated in a man aged 18-30 years in good health. Some clones in this sample may be carry-over from other donors' samples. CDR3 nucleotides: TGTGCCAGTAGTAGGACGGATCAAGAGACCCAGTACTTC. Amino acids: CASSRTDQETQYF.